This T cell receptor beta chain was identified in a study of blood T cell repertoires in COVID-19. Researchers sorted participants into cohorts using their self-reported clinical history. Measured with immunoSEQ multiplex PCR; TCRdb has only the in-frame clones, and not every one. The sample yields some 400,000 clones, around 91% seen once. Material: PBMCs or T cells enriched from blood (not recorded which). This clonotype was sampled from a man younger than 40 who had recovered from COVID-19.

CDR3 residues: CASSFRGRGGELFF. In DNA, the CDR3 is TGTGCCAGCAGCTTCCGCGGGAGAGGAGGGGAGCTGTTTTTT. The genes are TRBV6-5 and TRBJ2-2; the match to TRBD2 covers 7 bases. The CDR3 is made up of 14 amino acids. The ends lost 6 bases at V and 8 bases at J; junction bases unmatched: 9. Germline CDR1 MNHEY, CDR2 SVGAGI.